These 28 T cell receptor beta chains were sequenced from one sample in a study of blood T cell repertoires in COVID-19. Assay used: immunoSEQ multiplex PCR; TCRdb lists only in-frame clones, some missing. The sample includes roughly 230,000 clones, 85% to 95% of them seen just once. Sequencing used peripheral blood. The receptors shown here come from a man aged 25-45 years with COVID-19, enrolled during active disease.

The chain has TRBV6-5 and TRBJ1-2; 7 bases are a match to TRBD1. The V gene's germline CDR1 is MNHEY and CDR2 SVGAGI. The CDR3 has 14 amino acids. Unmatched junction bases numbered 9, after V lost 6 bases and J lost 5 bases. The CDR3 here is CASRSPRGAYGYTF. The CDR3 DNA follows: TGTGCCAGCAGATCTCCCAGGGGGGCTTATGGCTACACCTTC.

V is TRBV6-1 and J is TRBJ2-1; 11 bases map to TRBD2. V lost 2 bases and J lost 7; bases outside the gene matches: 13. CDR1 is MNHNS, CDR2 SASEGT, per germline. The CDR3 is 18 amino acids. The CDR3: CASSELGLAGGNKNEQFF. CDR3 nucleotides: TGTGCCAGCAGTGAATTGGGGCTAGCGGGGGGAAACAAGAATGAGCAGTTCTTC.

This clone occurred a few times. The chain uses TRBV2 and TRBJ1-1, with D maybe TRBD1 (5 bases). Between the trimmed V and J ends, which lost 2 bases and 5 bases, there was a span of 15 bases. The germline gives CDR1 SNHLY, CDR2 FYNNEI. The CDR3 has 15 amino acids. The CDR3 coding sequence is TGTGCCAGCAGTGAATCCCAGGGATTCAGGACTGAAGCTTTCTTT. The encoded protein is CASSESQGFRTEAFF.

This CDR3 is CAWSVSERISNQPQHF. The CDR3 bases are TGTGCCTGGAGTGTAAGCGAGAGAATTAGCAATCAGCCCCAGCATTTT. The rearrangement uses TRBV30 and TRBJ1-5, with D hard to call. Germline-derived CDR1 and CDR2 are GTSNPN and SVGIG (reference sequence). Trimming pared 0 bases from V and 0 bases from J, leaving 12 bases between. The CDR3 totals 16 residues.

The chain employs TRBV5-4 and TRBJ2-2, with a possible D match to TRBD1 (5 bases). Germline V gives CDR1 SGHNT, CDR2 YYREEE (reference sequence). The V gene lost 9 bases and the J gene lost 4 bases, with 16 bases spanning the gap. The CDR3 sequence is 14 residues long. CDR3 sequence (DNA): TGTGCCACCGCAGCTCCCAGGGCCACCGGGGAGCTGTTTTTT. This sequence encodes CATAAPRATGELFF.

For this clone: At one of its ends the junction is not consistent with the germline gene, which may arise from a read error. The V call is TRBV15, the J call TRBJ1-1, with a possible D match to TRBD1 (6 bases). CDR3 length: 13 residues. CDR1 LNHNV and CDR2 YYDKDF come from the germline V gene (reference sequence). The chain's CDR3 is CATNRQVGTEAFF. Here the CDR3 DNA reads TGTGCCACCAACAGACAGGTTGGCACTGAAGCTTTCTTT.

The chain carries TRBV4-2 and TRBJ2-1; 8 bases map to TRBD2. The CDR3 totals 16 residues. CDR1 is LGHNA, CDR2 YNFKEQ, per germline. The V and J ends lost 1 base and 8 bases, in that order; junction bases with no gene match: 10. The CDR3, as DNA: TGTGCCAGCAGCCAAGCGGGAGGGATAGCGGTCGATGAGCAGTTCTTC. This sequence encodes CASSQAGGIAVDEQFF.

The CDR3 spells CATSGEGQGVKAFF. CDR3 sequence (DNA): TGTGCCACCAGTGGAGAGGGACAGGGAGTAAAGGCTTTCTTT. J is TRBJ1-1 and V is TRBV24-1; 9 bases are shared with TRBD1. V was clipped by 5 bases and J by 11 bases; unmatched bases: 11. The length of the CDR3 is 14 residues. Germline assignment: CDR1 KGHDR and CDR2 SFDVKD.

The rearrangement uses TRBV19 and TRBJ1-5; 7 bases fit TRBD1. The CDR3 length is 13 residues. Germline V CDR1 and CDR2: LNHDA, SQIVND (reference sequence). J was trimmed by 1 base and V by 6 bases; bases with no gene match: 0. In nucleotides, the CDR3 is TGTGCCAGTAGAGGGGGCAGCAATCAGCCCCAGCATTTT. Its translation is CASRGGSNQPQHF.

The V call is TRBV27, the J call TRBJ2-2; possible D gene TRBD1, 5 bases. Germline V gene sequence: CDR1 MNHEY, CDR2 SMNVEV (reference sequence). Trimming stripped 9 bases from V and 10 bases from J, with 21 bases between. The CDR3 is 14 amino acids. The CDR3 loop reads CASRGWTPGEELFF. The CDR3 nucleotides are TGTGCCAGTAGGGGATGGACCCCCGGAGAGGAGCTGTTTTTT.

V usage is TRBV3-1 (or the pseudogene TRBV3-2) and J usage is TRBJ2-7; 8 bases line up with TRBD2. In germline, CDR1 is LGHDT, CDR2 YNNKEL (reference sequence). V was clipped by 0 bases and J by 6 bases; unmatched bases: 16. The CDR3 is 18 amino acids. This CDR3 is CASSQERPFAGGSGEQYF. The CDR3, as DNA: TGTGCCAGCAGCCAAGAGAGGCCTTTTGCGGGGGGCAGCGGCGAGCAGTACTTC.

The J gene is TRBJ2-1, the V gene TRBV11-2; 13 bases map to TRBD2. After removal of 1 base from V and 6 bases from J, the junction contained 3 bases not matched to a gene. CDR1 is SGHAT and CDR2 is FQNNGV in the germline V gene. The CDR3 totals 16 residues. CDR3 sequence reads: CASSLARLAGGNEQFF. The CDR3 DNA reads TGTGCCAGCAGCTTAGCCAGACTAGCGGGGGGCAATGAGCAGTTCTTC.

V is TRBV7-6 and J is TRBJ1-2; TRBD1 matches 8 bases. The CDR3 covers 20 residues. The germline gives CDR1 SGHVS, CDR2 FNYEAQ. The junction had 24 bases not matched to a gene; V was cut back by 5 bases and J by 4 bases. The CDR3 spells CASSLEPQNFQGAPIYGYTF. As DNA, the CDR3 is TGTGCCAGCAGCCTAGAACCCCAGAACTTCCAGGGGGCCCCTATCTATGGCTACACCTTC.

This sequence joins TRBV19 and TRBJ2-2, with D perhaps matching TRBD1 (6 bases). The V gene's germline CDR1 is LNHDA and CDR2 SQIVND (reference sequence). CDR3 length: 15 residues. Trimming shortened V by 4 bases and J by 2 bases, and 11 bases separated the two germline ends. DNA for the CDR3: TGTGCCAGTAGTACCCAGGGGAAAAACACCGGGGAGCTGTTTTTT. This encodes CASSTQGKNTGELFF.

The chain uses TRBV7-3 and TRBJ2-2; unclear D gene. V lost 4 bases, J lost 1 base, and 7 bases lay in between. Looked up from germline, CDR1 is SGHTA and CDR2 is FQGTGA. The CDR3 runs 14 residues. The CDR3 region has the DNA TGTGCCAGCAGCTCCCCAGGGAACACCGGGGAGCTGTTTTTT. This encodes CASSSPGNTGELFF.

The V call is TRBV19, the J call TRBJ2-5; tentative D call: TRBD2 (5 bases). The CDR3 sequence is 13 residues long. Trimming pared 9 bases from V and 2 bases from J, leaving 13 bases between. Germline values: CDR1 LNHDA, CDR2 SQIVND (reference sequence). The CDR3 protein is CASATEGQETQYF. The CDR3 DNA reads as TGTGCCAGCGCGACTGAGGGACAAGAGACCCAGTACTTC.

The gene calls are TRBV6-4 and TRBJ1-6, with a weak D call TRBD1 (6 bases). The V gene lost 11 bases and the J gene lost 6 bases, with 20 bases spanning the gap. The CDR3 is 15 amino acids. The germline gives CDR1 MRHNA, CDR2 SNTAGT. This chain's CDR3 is CAGGRAGESNSPLHF. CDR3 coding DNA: TGTGCCGGCGGAAGGGCAGGGGAGAGTAATTCACCCCTCCACTTT.

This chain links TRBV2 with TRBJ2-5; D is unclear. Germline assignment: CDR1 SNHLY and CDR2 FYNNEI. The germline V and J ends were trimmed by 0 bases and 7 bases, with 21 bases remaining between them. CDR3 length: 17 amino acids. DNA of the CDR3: TGTGCCAGCAGTGAAGCGCTTCTTGTTGTCTCATACGGGACCCAGTACTTC. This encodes CASSEALLVVSYGTQYF.

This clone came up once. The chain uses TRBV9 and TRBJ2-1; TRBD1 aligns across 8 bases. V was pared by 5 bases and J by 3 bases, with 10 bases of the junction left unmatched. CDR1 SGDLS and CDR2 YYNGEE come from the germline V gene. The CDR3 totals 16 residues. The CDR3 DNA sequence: TGTGCCAGCAGTCGAGACAGGGGAGCCGTCTACAATGAGCAGTTCTTC. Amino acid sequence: CASSRDRGAVYNEQFF.

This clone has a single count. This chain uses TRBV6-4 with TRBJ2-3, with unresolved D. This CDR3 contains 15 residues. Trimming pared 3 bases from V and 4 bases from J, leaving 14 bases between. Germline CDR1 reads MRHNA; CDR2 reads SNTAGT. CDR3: CASSDKPGEADTQYF. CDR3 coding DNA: TGTGCCAGCAGTGATAAGCCGGGTGAGGCAGATACGCAGTATTTT.

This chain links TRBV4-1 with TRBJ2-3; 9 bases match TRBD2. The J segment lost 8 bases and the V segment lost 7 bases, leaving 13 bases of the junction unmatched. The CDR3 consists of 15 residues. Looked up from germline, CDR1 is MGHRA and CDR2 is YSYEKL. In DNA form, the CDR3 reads TGCGCCAGCACCCCTCAGCCCGGGCGGGGGGGTACGCAGTATTTT. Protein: CASTPQPGRGGTQYF.

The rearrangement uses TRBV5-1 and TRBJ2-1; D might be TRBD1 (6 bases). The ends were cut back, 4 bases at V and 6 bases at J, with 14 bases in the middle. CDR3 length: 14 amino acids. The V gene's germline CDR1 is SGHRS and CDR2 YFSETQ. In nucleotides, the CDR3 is TGCGCCAGCAGCCTTCCCGTGGGGGCCAATGAGCAGTTCTTC. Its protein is CASSLPVGANEQFF.

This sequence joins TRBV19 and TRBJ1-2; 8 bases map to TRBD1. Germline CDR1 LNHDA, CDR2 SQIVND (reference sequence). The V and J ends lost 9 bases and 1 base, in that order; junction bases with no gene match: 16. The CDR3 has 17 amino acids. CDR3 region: CASRPNRGQENNYGYTF. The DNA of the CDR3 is TGTGCCAGCCGACCAAACAGGGGACAGGAGAATAACTATGGCTACACCTTC.

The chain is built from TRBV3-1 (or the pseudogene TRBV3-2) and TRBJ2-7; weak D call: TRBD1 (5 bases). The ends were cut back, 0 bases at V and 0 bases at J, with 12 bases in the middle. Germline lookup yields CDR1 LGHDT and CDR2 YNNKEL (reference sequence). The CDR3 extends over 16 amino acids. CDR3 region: CASSQELQVLSYEQYF. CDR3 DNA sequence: TGTGCCAGCAGCCAAGAACTACAGGTACTCTCCTACGAGCAGTACTTC.

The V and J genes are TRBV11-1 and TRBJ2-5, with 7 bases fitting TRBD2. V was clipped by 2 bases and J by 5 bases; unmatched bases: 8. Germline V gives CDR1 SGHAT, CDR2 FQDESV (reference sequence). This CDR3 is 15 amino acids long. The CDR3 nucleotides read TGTGCCAGCAGCTTAAGTGGCGGGGGATGGGAGACCCAGTACTTC. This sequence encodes CASSLSGGGWETQYF.

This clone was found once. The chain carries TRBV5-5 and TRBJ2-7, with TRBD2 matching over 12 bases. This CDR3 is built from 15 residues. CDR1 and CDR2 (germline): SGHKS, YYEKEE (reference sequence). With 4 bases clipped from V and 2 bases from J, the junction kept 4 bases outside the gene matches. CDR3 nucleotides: TGTGCCAGCAGCGTGGGACTAGCGGGTACCTACGAGCAGTACTTC. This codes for CASSVGLAGTYEQYF.

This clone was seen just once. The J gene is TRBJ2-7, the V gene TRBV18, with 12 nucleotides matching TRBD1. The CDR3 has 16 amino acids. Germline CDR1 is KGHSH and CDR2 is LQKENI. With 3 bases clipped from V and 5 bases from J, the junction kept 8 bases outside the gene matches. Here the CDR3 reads CASSPLTGTGGNEQYF. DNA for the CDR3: TGTGCCAGCTCACCCTTAACCGGGACAGGGGGCAACGAGCAGTACTTC. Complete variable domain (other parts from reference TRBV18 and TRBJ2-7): NAGVMQNPRHLVRRRGQEARLRCSPMKGHSHVYWYRQLPEEGLKFMVYLQKENIIDESGMPKERFSAEFPKEGPSILRIQQVVRGDSAAYFCASSPLTGTGGNEQYFGPGTRLTVT.

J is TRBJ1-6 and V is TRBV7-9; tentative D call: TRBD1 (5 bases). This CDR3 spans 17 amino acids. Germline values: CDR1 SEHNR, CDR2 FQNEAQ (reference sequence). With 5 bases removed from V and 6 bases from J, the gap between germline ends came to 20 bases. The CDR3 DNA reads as TGTGCCAGCAGCGCAGTCGTCCAGGGCCTCGGTAATTCACCCCTCCACTTT. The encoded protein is CASSAVVQGLGNSPLHF.